This T cell receptor (beta chain) stems from a study of T cell repertoires in cytomegalovirus infection. Study as a whole: Recently identified HLA-C-restricted CMV epitopes were among the peptides used.

TCRdb re-called the reads through MiXCR, storing one row per CDR3 protein. This sample has 650,000 to 850,000 distinct CDR3 sequences, with about 29% found just once. Study findings and constraints: Cumulative frequency (of public TCR beta family members) identified carriers of CMV plus the relevant HLA. Across the ex vivo response, the dominant clonotypes were HLA-C-restricted CMV-specific TCR beta clonotypes.

The CDR3 spans 15 residues. The germline V gene encodes CDR1 MGHRA and CDR2 YSYEKL. V lost 0 bases and J lost 2, with 8 bases in between. This clonotype was counted many times. Its specificity is unknown. This chain uses TRBV4-1 with TRBJ2-1; weak D call: TRBD1 (6 bases). The TCR originated in a human donor in good health (CMV status not recorded). Some clones in this sample may be carry-over from other donors' samples. The sequenced sample was cultured CD8+ T cells from PBMCs, obtained from culture after CMV antigen stimulation. CDR3 sequence reads: CASSQEGTTYNEQFF. As DNA, the CDR3 is TGCGCCAGCAGCCAAGAAGGGACAACCTACAATGAGCAGTTCTTC.